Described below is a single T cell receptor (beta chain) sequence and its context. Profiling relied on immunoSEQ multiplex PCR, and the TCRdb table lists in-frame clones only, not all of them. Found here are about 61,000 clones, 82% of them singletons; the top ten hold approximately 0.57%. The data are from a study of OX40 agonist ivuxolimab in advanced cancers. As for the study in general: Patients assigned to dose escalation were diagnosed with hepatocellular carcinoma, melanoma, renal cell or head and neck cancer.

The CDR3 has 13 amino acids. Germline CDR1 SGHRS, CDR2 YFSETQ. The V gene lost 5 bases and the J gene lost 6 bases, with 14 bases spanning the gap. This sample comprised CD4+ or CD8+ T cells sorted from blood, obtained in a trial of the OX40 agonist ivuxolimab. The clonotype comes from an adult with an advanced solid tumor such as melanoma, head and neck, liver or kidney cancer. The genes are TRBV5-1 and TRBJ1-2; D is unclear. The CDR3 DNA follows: TGCGCCAGCAGGGGAGGTGCGACTGATGGCTACACCTTC. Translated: CASRGGATDGYTF.